Detailed here is one T cell receptor beta chain. As yet, its antigen is unknown. The sample originates from a study of cytomegalovirus exposure and HLA in healthy donors. Study-level findings and limits: Later findings reportedly placed an Asian-associated ancestry cluster below the roughly 690-donor mean for N-insertions. The study labeled under 200 TCR beta chains cytomegalovirus-associated.

PCR used 60 Vbeta primers and 13 Jbeta primers. Assay: immunoSEQ multiplex PCR; the TCRdb copy retains only in-frame clones and omits some. The data hold about 76,000 clones, with approximately 70% observed a single time. The CDR3 is made up of 15 amino acids. J lost 1 base, V lost 5 bases, and 4 bases had no gene match. Germline CDR1 reads SEHNR; CDR2 reads FQNEAQ (reference sequence). The V gene is TRBV7-9, the J gene TRBJ1-1, with 10 nucleotides matching TRBD1. The TCR sequence derives from a woman in her 40s in good health and CMV-seropositive. The material sequenced was PBMCs. For the CDR3, the DNA is TGTGCCAGCAGCCTCGACAGGGGGCCGAACACTGAAGCTTTCTTT. Translating gives CASSLDRGPNTEAFF.